These 10 T cell receptor beta chains were all obtained from the same sample, sequenced in a study of blood T cell repertoires in COVID-19. Sequencing used immunoSEQ multiplex PCR; TCRdb keeps in-frame clones, though not all of them. The sample has about 440,000 clones; about 85% are singletons. Sequencing was performed on PBMCs or T cells enriched from blood (not recorded which). The source of these receptors is a woman between 18 and 30 years old with acute COVID-19.

V and J are TRBV6-5 and TRBJ2-7; a weak D match, TRBD2 (6 bases). Germline CDR1 and CDR2: MNHEY and SVGAGI. Trimming took off 6 bases at V and 5 bases at J, with 17 bases between the two ends. The CDR3 is 14 amino acids. The CDR3 is CASSPGGKVDEQYF. CDR3 DNA sequence: TGTGCCAGCAGCCCCGGGGGAAAGGTGGACGAGCAGTACTTC.

The chain uses TRBV25-1 and TRBJ2-3; 9 positions match TRBD2. With V trimmed by 4 bases and J by 3 bases, 8 bases remained unmatched. The CDR3 runs 16 residues. In germline, CDR1 is MGHDK, CDR2 SYGVNS. Written as DNA, the CDR3 is TGTGCCAGCAGTGGGACCGAGCGGGGGGAAACAGATACGCAGTATTTT. Its protein is CASSGTERGETDTQYF.

The chain has TRBV5-1 and TRBJ2-5; D gene unclear. The V gene lost 0 bases and the J gene lost 3 bases, with 9 bases spanning the gap. Germline lookup yields CDR1 SGHRS and CDR2 YFSETQ. The CDR3 extends over 14 amino acids. CDR3: CASSLVPGKETQYF. The CDR3 nucleotides read TGCGCCAGCAGCTTGGTACCAGGAAAAGAGACCCAGTACTTC.

There are a few counts of this clone. V is TRBV11-3 and J is TRBJ2-1; D remains unclear. The germline V gene has CDR1 SGHNT and CDR2 YENEEA. V shed 6 bases and J shed 10 bases, with 16 bases lying between them. This CDR3 has 13 residues. The CDR3 nucleotides are TGTGCCAGCAGTATCGGTTCAGACTTCGAGCAGTTCTTC. Protein: CASSIGSDFEQFF.

The chain is built from TRBV7-8 and TRBJ2-3; 7 bases map to TRBD2. The CDR3 consists of 15 residues. The germline gives CDR1 SGHVS, CDR2 FQNEAQ. With V trimmed by 6 bases and J by 0 bases, 6 bases remained unmatched. DNA of the CDR3: TGTGCCAGCAGTCCCGGGACTACAAGCACAGATACGCAGTATTTT. Encoded protein: CASSPGTTSTDTQYF.

The chain combines TRBV9 with TRBJ1-4; a weak D match, TRBD1 (5 bases). Per germline, CDR1 SGDLS and CDR2 YYNGEE. Deletions cut 0 bases from V and 2 bases from J, with 8 bases between. CDR3 length: 15 residues. CDR3 protein: CASSVVSGTNEKLFF. The CDR3 DNA reads as TGTGCCAGCAGCGTAGTGTCAGGGACTAATGAAAAACTGTTTTTT.

This rearrangement joins TRBV9 to TRBJ2-7, with 8 nucleotides matching TRBD1. V was clipped by 0 bases and J by 2 bases; unmatched bases: 1. CDR3 length: 14 residues. The V gene's germline CDR1 is SGDLS and CDR2 YYNGEE. CDR3 region: CASSVGGQAYEQYF. The DNA of the CDR3 is TGTGCCAGCAGCGTAGGGGGACAGGCCTACGAGCAGTACTTC.

This clone came up once. This chain links TRBV9 with TRBJ2-7; D might be TRBD1 (6 bases). With 3 bases removed from V and 6 bases from J, the gap between germline ends came to 10 bases. This CDR3 spans 12 amino acids. Germline-derived CDR1 and CDR2 are SGDLS and YYNGEE. The CDR3 nucleotides are TGTGCCAGCAGCGGGACAGAACGCGAGCAGTACTTC. It encodes CASSGTEREQYF.

J is TRBJ2-7 and V is TRBV28, with D perhaps matching TRBD1 (6 bases). This CDR3 has 12 amino acids. CDR1 and CDR2 (germline): MDHEN, SYDVKM. V lost 6 bases, J lost 3 bases, and 9 bases lay in between. The CDR3 DNA reads TGTGCCAGCAGGAGGGACATCTACGAGCAGTACTTC. Translated, it gives CASRRDIYEQYF.

This chain links TRBV30 with TRBJ1-4; the D gene is possibly TRBD1 (5 bases). Trimming left V 0 bases short and J 7 bases short, with 15 bases between. Germline CDR1 GTSNPN, CDR2 SVGIG (reference sequence). The CDR3 loop spans 15 amino acids. CDR3 protein: CAWSVHGTLGEKLFF. Written as DNA, the CDR3 is TGTGCCTGGAGTGTACATGGGACTTTGGGTGAAAAACTGTTTTTT.